A selection of T cell receptor beta chains follows, all from one sample in a study of cytomegalovirus exposure and HLA in healthy donors. The repertoire was sequenced with immunoSEQ multiplex PCR; TCRdb's copy has only in-frame clones and lacks some. The profile shows some 110,000 clones, less than 80% of them singletons. Input material: PBMCs. The receptors were sampled from a woman in her 30s in good health and CMV-seronegative. Each CDR3 is given with its conserved first and last residue. A D gene is named only where the DNA matches it firmly. Clone size is given for some rows only: seen once, a few or many times, or a class if the clone is expanded.

j_call v_call d_call clone_size cdr3_aa cdr3_nt
TRBJ2-7 TRBV5-1 . . CASSLDRSYEQYF TGCGCCAGCAGCTTGGACAGGTCCTACGAGCAGTACTTC
TRBJ1-1 TRBV11-2 . . CASSLVRTEAFF TGTGCCAGCAGCTTAGTGCGCACTGAAGCTTTCTTT
TRBJ2-7 TRBV7-6 TRBD2 few CASSFLAGGVVGYEQYF TGTGCCAGCAGCTTCCTAGCGGGAGGAGTTGTCGGGTACGAGCAGTACTTC
TRBJ2-3 TRBV28 . . CASSLPQADTQYF TGTGCCAGCAGTTTACCCCAGGCAGATACGCAGTATTTT
TRBJ1-1 TRBV29-1 . . CSVVSAGKSEAFF TGCAGCGTTGTCTCAGCAGGCAAATCTGAAGCTTTCTTT
TRBJ2-4 TRBV11-2 . . CASSLPGRGAKNIQYF TGTGCCAGCAGCTTACCGGGTCGTGGTGCCAAAAACATTCAGTACTTC
TRBJ2-3 TRBV18 TRBD1 . CASSPRTGGTDTQYF TGTGCCAGCTCACCGAGGACAGGGGGCACAGATACGCAGTATTTT
TRBJ1-2 TRBV28 . . CASSLSFQGGYTF TGTGCCAGCAGTTTATCTTTCCAGGGGGGCTACACCTTC
TRBJ2-1 TRBV7-9 TRBD2 . CASSRGLAGYNEQFF TGTGCCAGCAGCCGCGGACTAGCGGGATACAATGAGCAGTTCTTC
TRBJ2-1 TRBV19 TRBD2 . CASRTGLAGYNEQFF TGTGCCAGTAGGACGGGACTAGCGGGTTACAATGAGCAGTTCTTC
TRBJ1-5 TRBV10-1 . . CASSAGFNGPYNQPQHF TGCGCCAGCAGTGCGGGGTTTAACGGGCCCTACAATCAGCCCCAGCATTTT
TRBJ1-6 TRBV4-1 . . CASSQYSGGIYSPLHF TGCGCCAGCAGCCAGTATAGTGGGGGGATTTATTCACCCCTCCACTTT
TRBJ2-5 TRBV29-1 TRBD2 . CSVNGGRTPVETQYF TGCAGCGTTAACGGCGGGAGGACCCCGGTAGAGACCCAGTACTTC
TRBJ1-4 TRBV2 . . CASSRDTYEKLFF TGTGCCAGCAGTAGGGACACCTATGAAAAACTGTTTTTT
TRBJ2-7 TRBV5-1 TRBD2 . CASGGLAGAEEQYF TGCGCCAGCGGCGGACTAGCGGGAGCTGAGGAGCAGTACTTC
TRBJ1-1 TRBV5-1 . few CASSWGWDSNTEAFF TGCGCCAGCAGCTGGGGTTGGGACTCGAACACTGAAGCTTTCTTT
TRBJ2-1 TRBV15 TRBD2 . CATSNLAGVYNEQFF TGTGCCACCAGTAATCTAGCGGGAGTCTACAATGAGCAGTTCTTC
TRBJ2-1 TRBV28 TRBD2 . CASSLGGRPHNEQFF TGTGCCAGCAGTTTGGGCGGGAGACCCCACAATGAGCAGTTCTTC
TRBJ2-5 TRBV5-6 TRBD2 few CASSSTLAGVGETQYF TGTGCCAGCAGCTCAACACTAGCGGGAGTGGGGGAGACCCAGTACTTC
TRBJ2-7 TRBV27 . once CASSLSGQNEQYF TGTGCCAGCAGTTTATCTGGACAGAACGAGCAGTACTTC
TRBJ1-2 TRBV21-1 . . CASILYWEGIGYTF TGTGCCAGCATTCTATATTGGGAGGGAATAGGCTACACCTTC
TRBJ1-1 TRBV9 TRBD1 . CASSVGTGATNTEAFF TGTGCCAGCAGCGTAGGGACAGGGGCCACGAACACTGAAGCTTTCTTT
TRBJ2-7 TRBV28 . few CASRTGQQYEQYF TGTGCCAGCAGGACGGGACAACAATACGAGCAGTACTTC
TRBJ2-7 TRBV6-5 . . CASSYTTRSLSYEQYF TGTGCCAGCAGTTATACGACTAGATCCTTATCCTACGAGCAGTACTTC
TRBJ2-1 TRBV19 TRBD2 . CASSGLAGGGGYNEQFF TGTGCCAGTAGTGGACTAGCGGGAGGCGGGGGATACAATGAGCAGTTCTTC
TRBJ1-1 TRBV9 . few CASSSGQNTEAFF TGTGCCAGCAGCTCGGGACAGAACACTGAAGCTTTCTTT
TRBJ1-2 TRBV6-1 TRBD1 . CACDGTADYGYTF TGTGCCTGCGACGGGACAGCCGACTATGGCTACACCTTC
TRBJ2-1 TRBV11-2 . . CASSPQRQQFF TGTGCCAGCAGCCCTCAGCGGCAGCAGTTCTTC
TRBJ2-7 TRBV12-2 . once CASRLPSGMDSYEQYF TGTGCAAGTCGCTTACCTAGCGGGATGGATTCCTACGAGCAGTACTTC
TRBJ2-5 TRBV25-1 . . CASSFYLATQETQYF TGTGCCAGCAGTTTCTACCTAGCGACCCAAGAGACCCAGTACTTC
TRBJ2-1 TRBV15 TRBD2 few CATSRVAGSYNEQFF TGTGCCACCAGCAGAGTAGCGGGCTCCTACAATGAGCAGTTCTTC
TRBJ2-1 TRBV6-4 . few CASSDSEGSYNEQFF TGTGCCAGCAGTGACTCGGAGGGTTCCTACAATGAGCAGTTCTTC
TRBJ2-7 TRBV28 TRBD1 . CASSLPLQGAGSYEQYF TGTGCCAGCAGTTTACCGTTACAGGGGGCTGGATCCTACGAGCAGTACTTC
TRBJ1-5 TRBV10-1 TRBD1 . CANVRGRGCNQPQHF TGCGCCAACGTCAGGGGGCGAGGGTGCAATCAGCCCCAGCATTTT
TRBJ2-1 TRBV7-2 TRBD1 few CASSRDRGSYNEQFF TGTGCCAGCAGCCGGGACAGGGGCTCCTACAATGAGCAGTTCTTC
TRBJ1-5 TRBV5-6 . . CASSTGQYSNQPQHF TGTGCCAGCAGCACAGGACAATATAGCAATCAGCCCCAGCATTTT
TRBJ1-2 TRBV15 . . CATSRDRSNYGYTF TGTGCCACCAGCAGAGATCGGTCTAACTATGGCTACACCTTC
TRBJ1-5 TRBV27 . . CASSTRQASNQPQHF TGTGCCAGCAGTACCAGACAGGCAAGCAATCAGCCCCAGCATTTT
TRBJ2-1 TRBV7-7 . . CASSSGQHEQFF TGTGCTAGCAGCTCAGGACAACATGAGCAGTTCTTC
TRBJ2-1 TRBV28 TRBD2 . CASWGLAYNEQFF TGTGCCAGCTGGGGACTAGCGTACAATGAGCAGTTCTTC
TRBJ1-1 TRBV6-9 TRBD1 few CASSYRGQDVWFTEAFF TGTGCCAGCAGTTATCGAGGACAGGACGTCTGGTTCACTGAAGCTTTCTTT
TRBJ2-7 TRBV28 TRBD2 . CASSPSGSSYEQYF TGTGCCAGCAGTCCAAGCGGGAGCTCCTACGAGCAGTACTTC
TRBJ2-5 TRBV29-1 TRBD1 . CSVEFGIAGGGDKTQYF TGCAGCGTTGAGTTTGGGATTGCAGGGGGTGGTGATAAGACCCAGTACTTC
TRBJ2-1 TRBV28 . . CASSLRTSHYNEQFF TGTGCCAGCAGTTTAAGAACTAGCCATTACAATGAGCAGTTCTTC
TRBJ2-3 TRBV5-4 TRBD2 few CASSPRLGGGRGNTQYF TGTGCCAGCAGCCCCCGCCTTGGAGGCGGGAGGGGAAATACGCAGTATTTT
TRBJ2-7 TRBV27 TRBD1 . CASSSTRGYEQYF TGTGCCAGCAGCAGCACCAGGGGGTACGAGCAGTACTTC